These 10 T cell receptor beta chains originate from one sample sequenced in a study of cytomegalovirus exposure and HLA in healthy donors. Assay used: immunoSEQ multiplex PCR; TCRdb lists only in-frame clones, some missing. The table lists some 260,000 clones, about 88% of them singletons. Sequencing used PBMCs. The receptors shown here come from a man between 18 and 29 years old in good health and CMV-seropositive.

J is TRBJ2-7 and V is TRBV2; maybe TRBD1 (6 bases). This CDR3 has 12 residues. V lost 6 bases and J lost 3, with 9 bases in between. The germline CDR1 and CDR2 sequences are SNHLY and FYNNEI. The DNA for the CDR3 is TGTGCCAGCAGGAGGGACAACTACGAGCAGTACTTC. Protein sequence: CASRRDNYEQYF.

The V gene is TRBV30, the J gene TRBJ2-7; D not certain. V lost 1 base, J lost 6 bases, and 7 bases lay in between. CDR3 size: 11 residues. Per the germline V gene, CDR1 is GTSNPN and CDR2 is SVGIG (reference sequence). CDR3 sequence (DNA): TGTGCCTGGAGTGGCAGCATCGAGCAGTACTTC. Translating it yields CAWSGSIEQYF. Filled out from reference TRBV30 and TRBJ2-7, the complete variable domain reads SQTIHQWPATLVQPVGSPLSLECTVEGTSNPNLYWYRQAAGRGLQLLFYSVGIGQISSEVPQNLSASRPQDRQFILSSKKLLLSDSGFYLCAWSGSIEQYFGPGTRLTVT.

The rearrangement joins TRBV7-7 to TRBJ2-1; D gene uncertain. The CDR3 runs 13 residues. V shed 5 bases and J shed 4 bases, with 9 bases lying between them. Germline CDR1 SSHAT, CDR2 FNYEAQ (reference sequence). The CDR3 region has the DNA TGTGCCAGCAGCAAGGGAATATACAATGAGCAGTTCTTC. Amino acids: CASSKGIYNEQFF.

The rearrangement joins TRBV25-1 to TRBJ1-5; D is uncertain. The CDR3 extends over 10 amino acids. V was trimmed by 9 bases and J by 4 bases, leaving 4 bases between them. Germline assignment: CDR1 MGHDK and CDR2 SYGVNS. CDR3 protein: CARANQPQHF. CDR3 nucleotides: TGTGCCAGGGCGAATCAGCCCCAGCATTTT.

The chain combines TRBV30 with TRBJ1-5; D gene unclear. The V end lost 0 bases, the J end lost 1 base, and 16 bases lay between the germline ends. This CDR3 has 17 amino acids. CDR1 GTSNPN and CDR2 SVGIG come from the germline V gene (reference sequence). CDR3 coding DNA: TGTGCCTGGAGTGTATACCCGCCAGACATGAGCAATCAGCCCCAGCATTTT. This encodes CAWSVYPPDMSNQPQHF.

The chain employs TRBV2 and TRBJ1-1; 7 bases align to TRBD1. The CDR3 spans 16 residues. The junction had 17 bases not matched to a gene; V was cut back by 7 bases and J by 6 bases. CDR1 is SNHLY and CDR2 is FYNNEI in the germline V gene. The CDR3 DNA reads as TGTGCCAGCACCCAGGGGGTAGGGGGCGAAAGATCTGAAGCTTTCTTT. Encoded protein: CASTQGVGGERSEAFF. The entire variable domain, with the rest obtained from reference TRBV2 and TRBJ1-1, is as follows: EPEVTQTPSHQVTQMGQEVILRCVPISNHLYFYWYRQILGQKVEFLVSFYNNEISEKSEIFDDQFSVERPDGSNFTLKIRSTKLEDSAMYFCASTQGVGGERSEAFFGQGTRLTVV.

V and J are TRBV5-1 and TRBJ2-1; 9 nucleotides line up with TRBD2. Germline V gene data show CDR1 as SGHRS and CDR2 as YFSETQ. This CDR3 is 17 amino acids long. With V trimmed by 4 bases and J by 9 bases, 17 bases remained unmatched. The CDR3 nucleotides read TGCGCCAGCAGCCGAAGGATGGTAGCGGGAGTTTCCGGTGAGCAGTTCTTC. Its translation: CASSRRMVAGVSGEQFF.

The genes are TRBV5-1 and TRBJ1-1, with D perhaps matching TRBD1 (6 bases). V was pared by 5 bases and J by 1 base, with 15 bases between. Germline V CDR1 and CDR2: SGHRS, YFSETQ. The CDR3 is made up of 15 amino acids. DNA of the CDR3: TGCGCCAGCAGAGATCCAGGGGATCCGAACACTGAAGCTTTCTTT. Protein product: CASRDPGDPNTEAFF.

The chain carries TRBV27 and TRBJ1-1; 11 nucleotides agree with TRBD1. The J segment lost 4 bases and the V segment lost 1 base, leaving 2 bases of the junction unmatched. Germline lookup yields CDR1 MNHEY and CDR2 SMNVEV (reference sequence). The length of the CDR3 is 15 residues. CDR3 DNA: TGTGCCAGCAGTTTATTGGGACAGGGGGGCACTGAAGCTTTCTTT. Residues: CASSLLGQGGTEAFF.

The CDR3 nucleotides read TGTGCCAGCAGTGGGGCAGGGGGTTTGGCTGAAGCTTTCTTT. The encoded protein is CASSGAGGLAEAFF. The chain employs TRBV25-1 and TRBJ1-1, with TRBD1 matching over 7 bases. This CDR3 spans 14 amino acids. The germline CDR1 and CDR2 sequences are MGHDK and SYGVNS. J gave up 6 bases and V 4 bases, and 8 bases lay outside the gene matches.